Following are 25 T cell receptor beta chains from one sample sequenced in a study of blood T cell repertoires in COVID-19. Only in-frame clones appear in the TCRdb table, and some are missing; sequencing was by immunoSEQ multiplex PCR. This sample has about 180,000 clones, with more than 85% found just once. Material: PBMCs or T cells enriched from blood (not recorded which). The receptor source for this set is a human donor with acute COVID-19. The donor label of this sample is uncertain.

V gene TRBV30 combines with J gene TRBJ1-2; 7 bases fit TRBD1. The CDR3 spans 13 residues. V lost 4 bases to trimming and J lost 8 bases; unmatched junction nucleotides: 10. Germline V CDR1 and CDR2: GTSNPN, SVGIG (reference sequence). CDR3 nucleotides: TGTGCCTGGAATAGGAGACAGGGAGGCGGCTACACCTTC. Translated, it gives CAWNRRQGGGYTF.

V and J are TRBV6-1 and TRBJ2-3, with 11 bases identical to TRBD2. The germline V gene encodes CDR1 MNHNS and CDR2 SASEGT. CDR3 length equals 16 residues. Trimming took 4 bases from V and 3 from J; bases not matched to a gene: 6. This CDR3 is CASSGLAGRETDTQYF. The CDR3 DNA reads TGTGCCAGCAGTGGACTAGCGGGGCGGGAGACAGATACGCAGTATTTT.

The chain couples TRBV14 to TRBJ2-7, with D maybe TRBD2 (6 bases). CDR3 size: 14 residues. Trimming cost V 3 bases and J 5 bases, with 14 bases left between them. Germline lookup yields CDR1 SGHDN and CDR2 FVKESK. The CDR3 loop reads CASSQSGVRNEQYF. DNA of the CDR3: TGTGCCAGCAGCCAGTCGGGGGTGAGGAACGAGCAGTACTTC.

This chain joins TRBV9 and TRBJ1-2; D perhaps matches TRBD1 (5 bases). CDR1 and CDR2 (germline): SGDLS, YYNGEE. Trimming stripped 3 bases from V and 7 bases from J, with 10 bases between. The CDR3 is 12 residues long. The DNA for the CDR3 is TGTGCCAGCAGCGCGCAGGGTGTTGGCTACACCTTC. It yields the protein CASSAQGVGYTF.

This chain connects TRBV6-5 to TRBJ1-1; D possibly corresponds to TRBD1 (5 bases). V gave up 3 bases and J gave up 3 bases, with 11 bases separating them. The CDR3 has 14 amino acids. CDR1 is MNHEY and CDR2 is SVGAGI in the germline V gene. The CDR3: CASSYGGTHTEAFF. The DNA of the CDR3 is TGTGCCAGCAGTTATGGGGGGACCCACACTGAAGCTTTCTTT.

This clone was observed a single time. The rearrangement uses TRBV27 and TRBJ2-3; D not resolved. The CDR3 covers 15 residues. CDR1 MNHEY and CDR2 SMNVEV come from the germline V gene (reference sequence). The V gene lost 3 bases and the J gene lost 2 bases, with 12 bases spanning the gap. This CDR3 is CASSFAQSITDTQYF. CDR3 sequence (DNA): TGTGCCAGCAGTTTCGCCCAGTCGATCACAGATACGCAGTATTTT.

The rearrangement joins TRBV5-4 to TRBJ2-1, with D perhaps TRBD2 (6 bases). Trimming left V 4 bases short and J 0 bases short, with 11 bases between. Looked up from germline, CDR1 is SGHNT and CDR2 is YYREEE (reference sequence). The CDR3 is 15 residues long. The CDR3 DNA reads as TGTGCCAGCAGCATGGGAGGTGCCTCCTACAATGAGCAGTTCTTC. It yields the protein CASSMGGASYNEQFF. Full variable domain (missing parts from reference TRBV5-4 and TRBJ2-1): ETGVTQSPTHLIKTRGQQVTLRCSSQSGHNTVSWYQQALGQGPQFIFQYYREEENGRGNFPPRFSGLQFPNYSSELNVNALELDDSALYLCASSMGGASYNEQFFGPGTRLTVL.

CDR3 residues: CASSIPGNEQFF. The CDR3 DNA reads TGTGCCAGTAGTATACCAGGAAATGAGCAGTTCTTC. The J gene is TRBJ2-1, the V gene TRBV19; unclear D gene. Germline CDR1 reads LNHDA; CDR2 reads SQIVND (reference sequence). The CDR3 is made up of 12 amino acids. The V end lost 2 bases, the J end lost 7 bases, and 6 bases lay between the germline ends.

J is TRBJ1-4 and V is TRBV2; 10 nucleotides align to TRBD1. Germline values: CDR1 SNHLY, CDR2 FYNNEI. The CDR3 runs to 14 residues. V trimming: 1 base; J trimming: 8 bases; junction bases outside the gene matches: 1. The CDR3 here is CASSEGTGGEKLFF. The CDR3 nucleotides read TGTGCCAGCAGTGAAGGGACAGGGGGAGAAAAACTGTTTTTT.

The chain uses TRBV7-2 and TRBJ2-3, with TRBD2 matching over 11 bases. The CDR3 covers 16 residues. Trimming at V came to 2 bases and at J to 4 bases, leaving 5 bases not matched to a gene. Germline lookup yields CDR1 SGHTA and CDR2 FQGNSA. The CDR3 nucleotides read TGTGCCAGCAGCTTACTAGCGGGGGGCCAGGCAGATACGCAGTATTTT. Encoded protein: CASSLLAGGQADTQYF.

This clone turned up a few times. The chain joins TRBV5-1 to TRBJ1-1; D is ambiguous. This CDR3 is 16 amino acids long. V was clipped by 0 bases and J by 1 base, with 13 bases between them. Per the germline V gene, CDR1 is SGHRS and CDR2 is YFSETQ. The CDR3 coding sequence is TGCGCCAGCAGCTTGGCGCTTGACACCCCGAACACTGAAGCTTTCTTT. Encoded protein: CASSLALDTPNTEAFF.

The J gene is TRBJ1-2, the V gene TRBV6-2 or TRBV6-3; 8 bases fit TRBD1. The CDR3 spans 15 residues. V trimming: 5 bases; J trimming: 2 bases; junction bases outside the gene matches: 7. Germline-derived CDR1 and CDR2 are MNHEY and SVGEGT. Written as DNA, the CDR3 is TGTGCCAGCAGTAATTCCGGGACAGGAAACTATGGCTACACCTTC. Encoded protein: CASSNSGTGNYGYTF.

The chain uses TRBV30 and TRBJ1-5, with a possible D match to TRBD1 (5 bases). V lost 5 bases and J lost 1, with 12 bases in between. CDR1 and CDR2 (germline): GTSNPN, SVGIG (reference sequence). The length of the CDR3 is 14 residues. CDR3 sequence reads: CAWDQGRSNQPQHF. The DNA for the CDR3 is TGTGCCTGGGACCAGGGTCGCAGCAATCAGCCCCAGCATTTT.

The J gene is TRBJ1-1, the V gene TRBV27; 9 bases align to TRBD1. Germline lookup yields CDR1 MNHEY and CDR2 SMNVEV (reference sequence). Germline trimming cut 5 bases from V and 0 bases from J; bases unmatched to any gene: 7. This CDR3 is 16 amino acids long. The CDR3 sequence is CASSPRGTGLNTEAFF. The CDR3 DNA follows: TGTGCCAGCAGTCCACGCGGGACAGGGTTGAACACTGAAGCTTTCTTT.

V gene TRBV5-1 combines with J gene TRBJ2-1, with 13 bases lining up with TRBD2. The germline CDR1 and CDR2 sequences are SGHRS and YFSETQ. The CDR3 has 18 amino acids. V trimming: 3 bases; J trimming: 0 bases; junction bases outside the gene matches: 6. The CDR3 region has the DNA TGCGCCAGCAGCTGGGGACTAGCGGGGACAATCTCCTACAATGAGCAGTTCTTC. It specifies CASSWGLAGTISYNEQFF.

The chain is built from TRBV27 and TRBJ2-1, with TRBD2 identical over 10 bases. CDR3 length: 17 amino acids. V was clipped by 6 bases and J by 2 bases; unmatched bases: 10. Germline lookup yields CDR1 MNHEY and CDR2 SMNVEV (reference sequence). The CDR3 loop reads CASRLGLALGAYNEQFF. The CDR3 DNA is TGTGCCAGCAGACTGGGACTAGCGCTAGGGGCCTACAATGAGCAGTTCTTC.

The chain has TRBV6-5 and TRBJ2-7; D might be TRBD2 (6 bases). Germline V gene data show CDR1 as MNHEY and CDR2 as SVGAGI. The CDR3 extends over 14 amino acids. V was shortened by 6 bases and J by 5 bases, with 17 bases between the two germline ends. The CDR3 reads CASSRMGREDEQYF. CDR3 sequence (DNA): TGTGCCAGCAGCCGCATGGGCAGGGAGGACGAGCAGTACTTC.

The V call is TRBV18, the J call TRBJ1-3, with D perhaps TRBD1 (5 bases). The CDR3 is 16 residues long. Trimming removed 3 bases at V and 0 bases at J, with 12 bases between. Germline CDR1 is KGHSH and CDR2 is LQKENI. In DNA form, the CDR3 reads TGTGCCAGCTCACCGGCAACAGGAATCTCTGGAAACACCATATATTTT. Its translation is CASSPATGISGNTIYF.

The rearrangement uses TRBV19 and TRBJ1-5; D is perhaps TRBD1 (6 bases). There are 17 residues in the CDR3. The V end was cut by 2 bases, the J end by 5 bases, with 19 bases between. The germline V gene encodes CDR1 LNHDA and CDR2 SQIVND (reference sequence). As DNA, the CDR3 is TGTGCCAGTAGTATACCCCTCCAGGGGCGTAGGGATCAGCCCCAGCATTTT. Translation: CASSIPLQGRRDQPQHF.

The chain joins TRBV2 to TRBJ2-7, with D tentatively TRBD2 (5 bases). The CDR3 runs 17 residues. V lost 5 bases and J 2 bases, leaving 22 bases between the germline ends. Germline V gene sequence: CDR1 SNHLY, CDR2 FYNNEI. Here the CDR3 reads CASSLPPGLEGPYEQYF. For the CDR3, the DNA is TGTGCCAGCAGTCTCCCTCCAGGTCTAGAGGGTCCCTACGAGCAGTACTTC.

The rearrangement joins TRBV7-9 to TRBJ1-5, with a tentative D call TRBD1 (6 bases). The length of the CDR3 is 13 residues. Trimming pared 7 bases from V and 5 bases from J, leaving 12 bases between. The germline CDR1 and CDR2 sequences are SEHNR and FQNEAQ (reference sequence). This CDR3 is CASTGTPDQPQHF. CDR3 DNA: TGTGCCAGCACCGGGACACCTGATCAGCCCCAGCATTTT.

The chain combines TRBV7-8 with TRBJ1-1, with a tentative D call TRBD1 (5 bases). Germline assignment: CDR1 SGHVS and CDR2 FQNEAQ. Between the trimmed V and J ends, which lost 4 bases and 0 bases, there was a span of 12 bases. This CDR3 contains 15 residues. DNA of the CDR3: TGTGCCAGCAGCTCCTGGGGGGGTTTGAACACTGAAGCTTTCTTT. The encoded protein is CASSSWGGLNTEAFF. Full variable domain (rest looked up from reference TRBV7-8 and TRBJ1-1): GAGVSQSPRYKVAKRGQDVALRCDPISGHVSLFWYQQALGQGPEFLTYFQNEAQLDKSGLPSDRFFAERPEGSVSTLKIQRTQQEDSAVYLCASSSWGGLNTEAFFGQGTRLTVV.

The chain joins TRBV6-5 to TRBJ1-2; D is perhaps TRBD1 (6 bases). Trimming took 5 bases from V and 4 from J, leaving 14 bases between them. CDR3 length: 14 amino acids. CDR1 is MNHEY, CDR2 SVGAGI, per germline. For the CDR3, the DNA is TGTGCCAGCAGTAGGGGCGGGGGCGCCTATGGCTACACCTTC. This sequence encodes CASSRGGGAYGYTF.

This clone was counted a few times. The chain combines TRBV5-1 with TRBJ1-1; D is unclear. Germline CDR1 is SGHRS and CDR2 is YFSETQ. The CDR3 spans 14 residues. The V gene lost 0 bases and the J gene lost 0 bases, with 6 bases spanning the gap. CDR3: CASSLAQLNTEAFF. CDR3 sequence (DNA): TGCGCCAGCAGCTTGGCCCAGTTGAACACTGAAGCTTTCTTT. The complete variable domain, with remaining parts taken from reference TRBV5-1 and TRBJ1-1, reads KAGVTQTPRYLIKTRGQQVTLSCSPISGHRSVSWYQQTPGQGLQFLFEYFSETQRNKGNFPGRFSGRQFSNSRSEMNVSTLELGDSALYLCASSLAQLNTEAFFGQGTRLTVV.

This clone occurred once. The V call is TRBV9, the J call TRBJ1-2; maybe TRBD1 (6 bases). CDR1 is SGDLS, CDR2 YYNGEE, per germline. With 3 bases removed from V and 7 bases from J, the gap between germline ends came to 19 bases. The CDR3 runs to 15 residues. The CDR3 DNA follows: TGTGCCAGCAGCGATAGAATACAGGGCCCTCGTGGCTACACCTTC. This gives the protein CASSDRIQGPRGYTF.